This TCR beta chain was captured by sequencing in a study of CD8+ T cells in alopecia areata. cDNA serving as the sequencing template came from extracted, reverse transcribed RNA. Clones were read by immunoSEQ multiplex PCR, and TCRdb kept only the in-frame ones, dropping some. The sample records 190,000 or so clones, roughly 60% being singletons. Germline V gene lookup returns CDR1 MNHNS and CDR2 SASEGT. The ends were cut back, 4 bases at V and 6 bases at J, with 10 bases in the middle. The CDR3 contains 13 residues. Only a few counts were recorded for this clone. Regarding treatment: oral pan-JAK inhibitor, 5-10 mg twice daily.

The source of this sequence is a human donor with alopecia areata. The J gene is TRBJ2-4, the V gene TRBV6-1, with D possibly TRBD1 on 6 matching bases. The sample in question was CD4+ T cells sorted from blood, obtained at week 24, from a patient treated with tofacitinib. As DNA, the CDR3 is TGTGCCAGCAGTGCGACAGGAAGAAACATTCAGTACTTC. Protein sequence: CASSATGRNIQYF.